This T cell receptor (beta chain) was observed in a study of OX40 agonist ivuxolimab in advanced cancers. The table came from immunoSEQ multiplex PCR; TCRdb's copy has only in-frame clones and leaves some out. This sample has some 74,000 clones, with around 80% found just once. Germline-derived CDR1 and CDR2 are SGHVS and FNYEAQ. The CDR3 loop spans 14 amino acids. V shed 5 bases, J shed 12 bases, and the junction held 9 bases outside the gene matches. The material was CD4+ or CD8+ T cells sorted from blood, obtained in a trial of the OX40 agonist ivuxolimab. This clonotype was sampled from an adult with an advanced solid tumor such as melanoma, head and neck, liver or kidney cancer. The chain employs TRBV7-6 and TRBJ2-1, with 11 nucleotides matching TRBD2. CDR3 coding DNA: TGTGCCAGCAGCACCGGACTAGCGGGTGACTCGCAGTTCTTC. This gives the protein CASSTGLAGDSQFF. Variable domain in full (rest from reference TRBV7-6 and TRBJ2-1): GAGVSQSPRYKVTKRGQDVALRCDPISGHVSLYWYRQALGQGPEFLTYFNYEAQQDKSGLPNDRFSAERPEGSISTLTIQRTEQRDSAMYRCASSTGLAGDSQFFGPGTRLTVL.